The 2 T cell receptor beta chains in this list originate from one sample, sequenced in a study of blood T cell repertoires in COVID-19 (dated by TCRdb to 2019 to 2021). Libraries were made using the immunoSEQ multiplex PCR assay. Entries here come from immuneACCESS through TCRdb and include only in-frame sequences with V and J called. Some clones fail to appear in such tables; in the studies checked, an unresolved V gene covers under half of the shortfall, and the cause of the remainder is unknown. Within this sample are fewer than 15,000 clones, with about 90% of them counted one time only. The ten largest clones capture less than 25% of the sample. Sequencing input: peripheral blood. Receptor source: a human donor with active COVID-19. The donor label of this sample is uncertain.

The genes are TRBV21-1 and TRBJ1-2; the table's D call, TRBD1, was not checked against the DNA. TRBV21-1 is a known pseudogene. The CDR3 is made up of 18 amino acids. The CDR3 sequence: CASSNGGQGAATNYGYTF. The CDR3 DNA reads as TGTGCCAGCAGCAACGGGGGGCAGGGGGCAGCCACTAACTATGGCTACACCTTC.

The rearrangement links TRBV9 to TRBJ1-1; D might be TRBD1 (6 bases). The CDR3 has 17 residues. Germline CDR1 is SGDLS and CDR2 is YYNGEE. With 3 bases removed from V and 3 bases from J, the gap between germline ends came to 21 bases. In DNA, the CDR3 is TGTGCCAGCAGCGGGAGGCACGGGGGGCAGGGAGACACTGAAGCTTTCTTT. This gives the protein CASSGRHGGQGDTEAFF.